These T cell receptor beta chains were read from a single sample in a study of neoadjuvant nivolumab and ipilimumab in lung cancer. Assay used: immunoSEQ multiplex PCR; TCRdb lists only in-frame clones, some missing. Seen here are tens of thousands of clones, approximately 80% observed once, and the top ten hold roughly 6.2%. This material consisted of peripheral blood, taken before neoadjuvant nivolumab, alone or with ipilimumab. The receptors shown here come from an adult with non-small cell lung cancer. Each CDR3 is given with its conserved first and last residue. A D gene is named only where the DNA matches it firmly. The size entry is marked missing in some rows and otherwise reads once, few, many or a size class.

abundance	d_gene	v_gene	j_gene	CDR3nt	CDR3aa
-	-	TRBV7-7	TRBJ2-2	TGTGCCAGCAGCTTAGGCAGAACGCTTAACACCGGGGAGCTGTTTTTT	CASSLGRTLNTGELFF
few	-	TRBV6-5	TRBJ1-6	TGTGCCAGCAGATATGGACAAGAGGGATCACCCCTCCACTTT	CASRYGQEGSPLHF
-	-	TRBV19	TRBJ1-4	TGTGCCAGTAGTCCTCCCGGCGGTACTAATGAAAAACTGTTTTTT	CASSPPGGTNEKLFF
-	TRBD1	TRBV5-4	TRBJ1-3	TGTGCCAGCAGCCCACAGGGGGTGGGAAACACCATATATTTT	CASSPQGVGNTIYF
once	-	TRBV7-3	TRBJ2-5	TGTGCCAGCAGCTTAAAAGAGACCCAGTACTTC	CASSLKETQYF
-	-	TRBV6-1	TRBJ2-7	TGTGCCAGCAGTCTGGGGAACTACGAGCAGTACTTC	CASSLGNYEQYF
-	-	TRBV11-2	TRBJ2-5	TGTGCCAGCAGCTTAGAGGAGTTCCGGGAGACCCAGTACTTC	CASSLEEFRETQYF
-	-	TRBV7-2	TRBJ2-1	TGTGCCAGCAGCTTAGGACCAAAGGTAGATGAGCAGTTCTTC	CASSLGPKVDEQFF
-	-	TRBV7-6	TRBJ1-1	TGTGCCAGCAGCCCTTTTATTCAGGACACTGAAGCTTTCTTT	CASSPFIQDTEAFF
-	-	TRBV27	TRBJ2-1	TGTGCCAGCAGCCCCCTTGGACAGAAATACAATGAGCAGTTCTTC	CASSPLGQKYNEQFF
-	-	TRBV2	TRBJ1-1	TGTGCCACCAAACAGAACACTGAAGCTTTCTTT	CATKQNTEAFF
once	-	TRBV19	TRBJ2-7	TGTGCCAGCCGGGGATGGGGAAGCTCCTACGAGCAGTACTTC	CASRGWGSSYEQYF
-	TRBD2	TRBV5-1	TRBJ2-1	TGCGCCAGCAGCGATGGGTCTAGCGGGGGCCATGAGCAGTTCTTC	CASSDGSSGGHEQFF
-	TRBD2	TRBV10-3	TRBJ2-1	TGTGCCATCAGTGAGTCGCTAGGGACTAGCGGGGGTAATGAGCAGTTCTTC	CAISESLGTSGGNEQFF
-	-	TRBV29-1	TRBJ1-1	TGCAGCGTGGGATCGGGAGCTTTCTTT	CSVGSGAFF
-	-	TRBV19	TRBJ1-3	TGTGCCAGTAGTATCCTCCCAGGACACGCAAGCCGCTCTGGAAACACCATATATTTT	CASSILPGHASRSGNTIYF
-	-	TRBV5-6	TRBJ2-5	TGTGCCAGCAGCTTGCCGGGTGCGGGGACCCAGTACTTC	CASSLPGAGTQYF
-	-	TRBV19	TRBJ2-7	TGTGCCAGTAGTATTCGCGCCGCGTCCTACGAGCAGTACTTC	CASSIRAASYEQYF
-	TRBD2	TRBV11-2	TRBJ2-7	TGTGCCAGCAGCTTAGCGGGCGGGGGGGCCGCCTACGAGCAGTACTTC	CASSLAGGGAAYEQYF
-	TRBD1	TRBV19	TRBJ2-7	TGTGCCAGTAGTATAGGGACAGGGCCCTACGAGCAGTACTTC	CASSIGTGPYEQYF
-	TRBD2	TRBV5-5	TRBJ2-1	TGTGCCAGCAGCGGGCGGACTAGCGGGGAGGGTGAGCAGTTCTTC	CASSGRTSGEGEQFF
-	-	TRBV11-2	TRBJ1-1	TGTGCCAGCAGCCTCGGAGTGAACACTGAAGCTTTCTTT	CASSLGVNTEAFF
once	TRBD1	TRBV6-5	TRBJ1-5	TGTGCCAGCAATCTTAGACAGGGGAATCAGCCCCAGCATTTT	CASNLRQGNQPQHF
-	-	TRBV6-7	TRBJ1-5	TGTGCCAGCAGTTACTACCATGCGTCCGGCTTTCAGCCCCAGCATTTT	CASSYYHASGFQPQHF
-	-	TRBV4-2	TRBJ2-4	TGTGCCAGCAGCCAAGGGCCCTTACGGGGACTAGCCAAAAACATTCAGTACTTC	CASSQGPLRGLAKNIQYF
-	TRBD1	TRBV9	TRBJ2-2	TGTGCCAGCAGCCGGACAGGGTCCGGGGAGCTGTTTTTT	CASSRTGSGELFF
-	-	TRBV7-9	TRBJ1-1	TGTGCCAGCAGCCCTGAGGCGGCCACTGAAGCTTTCTTT	CASSPEAATEAFF